The T cell receptor (beta chain) described here comes from a study of blood T cell repertoires in COVID-19. Study-level background: The cDNA or gDNA used as material had been derived from T cells, B-cell-depleted T cells, or PBMCs.

In this sample, this clone turned up a few times. Germline CDR1 and CDR2: MDHEN and SYDVKM. The CDR3 sequence is 14 residues long. Trimming stripped 3 bases from V and 2 bases from J, with 8 bases between. In the source study's methods: Nucleated cell number was recorded as an estimate derived from reference gene primer amplification. This table comes from immunoSEQ multiplex PCR, and its TCRdb copy is limited to in-frame clones, with some not included. The V and J calls and clone size were taken over from that table, and D and trimming were inferred from the DNA. The repertoire has around 190,000 clones, about four fifths of them found once; the top ten carry 11%.

The J gene is TRBJ1-3, the V gene TRBV28; weak D call: TRBD1 (5 bases). This clonotype originated in a woman aged 35 to 49 with COVID-19, enrolled during active disease. What was sequenced was peripheral blood. Here the CDR3 reads CASSLSGTGNTIYF. The CDR3 bases are TGTGCCAGCAGTTTGTCAGGGACTGGAAACACCATATATTTT.